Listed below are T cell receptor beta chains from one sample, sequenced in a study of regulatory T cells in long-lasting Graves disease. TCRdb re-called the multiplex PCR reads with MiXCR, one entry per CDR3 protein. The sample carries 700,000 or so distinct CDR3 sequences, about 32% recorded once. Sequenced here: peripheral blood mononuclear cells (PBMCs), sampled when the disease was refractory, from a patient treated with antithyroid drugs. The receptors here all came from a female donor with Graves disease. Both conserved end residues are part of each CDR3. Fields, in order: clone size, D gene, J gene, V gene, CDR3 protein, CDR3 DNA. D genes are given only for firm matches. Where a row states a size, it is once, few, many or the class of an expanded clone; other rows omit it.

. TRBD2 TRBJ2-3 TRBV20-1 CSARLAVNTDTQYF TGCAGTGCTAGACTAGCGGTGAACACAGATACGCAGTATTTT
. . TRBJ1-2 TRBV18 CASSLPRGPYGYTF TGTGCCAGCTCACTCCCGAGGGGTCCCTATGGCTACACCTTC
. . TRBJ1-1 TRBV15 CATSRDLAGPGSSFF TGTGCCACCAGCAGAGATTTGGCGGGGCCCGGATCGTCTTTCTTT
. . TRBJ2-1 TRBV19 CASRSEQFF TGTGCCAGTAGAAGCGAGCAGTTCTTC
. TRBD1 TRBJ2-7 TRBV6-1 CASSEAGTGIYEQYF TGTGCCAGCAGTGAAGCGGGGACAGGGATCTACGAGCAGTACTTC
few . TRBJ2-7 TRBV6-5 CASSYLTRWGHEQYF TGTGCCAGCAGTTACTTGACTAGATGGGGACACGAGCAGTACTTC
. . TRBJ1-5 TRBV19 CASSRTQSYSNQPQHF TGTGCCAGTAGTAGAACACAGAGCTATAGCAATCAGCCCCAGCATTTT
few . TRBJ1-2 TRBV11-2 CASSVDPANYGYTF TGTGCCAGCAGCGTAGATCCGGCTAACTATGGCTACACCTTC
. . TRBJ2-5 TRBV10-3 CATGLGSETQYF TGTGCCACCGGATTGGGGAGTGAGACCCAGTACTTC
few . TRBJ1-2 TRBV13 CASSNSSYGYTF TGTGCCAGCAGCAATTCGTCCTATGGCTACACCTTC
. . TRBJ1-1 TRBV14 CASSLQPGAGKLNTEAFF TGTGCCAGCAGCCTTCAACCAGGGGCAGGCAAATTGAACACTGAAGCTTTCTTT
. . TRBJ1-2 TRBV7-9 CANEGFSNYGYTF TGTGCCAACGAGGGGTTTTCTAACTATGGCTACACCTTC
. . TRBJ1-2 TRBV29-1 CSVEGLKGANYGYTF TGCAGCGTTGAGGGCCTGAAAGGAGCTAACTATGGCTACACCTTC
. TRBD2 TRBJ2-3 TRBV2 CASKRGNPDTQYF TGTGCCAGCAAGCGGGGGAACCCAGATACGCAGTATTTT
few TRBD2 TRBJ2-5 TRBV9 CASIPTSGVQETQYF TGTGCCAGCATACCGACTAGCGGGGTTCAAGAGACCCAGTACTTC
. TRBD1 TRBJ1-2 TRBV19 CASQIDRAGGYTF TGTGCCAGTCAAATCGACAGGGCCGGCGGCTACACCTTC
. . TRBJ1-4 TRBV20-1 CSASATGEKLFF TGCAGTGCTAGCGCTACGGGTGAAAAACTGTTTTTT
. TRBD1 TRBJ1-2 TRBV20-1 CSAKQGAGYTF TGCAGTGCTAAACAGGGGGCTGGCTACACCTTC
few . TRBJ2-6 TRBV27 CASSYYQGRRTGANVLTF TGTGCCAGCAGCTATTACCAAGGGAGGAGAACTGGGGCCAACGTCCTGACTTTC
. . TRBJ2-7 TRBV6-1 CASSRGVSYEQYF TGTGCCAGCAGTCGAGGAGTGAGCTACGAGCAGTACTTC
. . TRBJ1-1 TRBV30 CAWRSLFNTEAFF TGTGCCTGGAGATCCTTGTTCAACACTGAAGCTTTCTTT
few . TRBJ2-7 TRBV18 CASSPPGHNEQYF TGTGCCAGCTCACCACCAGGCCACAACGAGCAGTACTTC
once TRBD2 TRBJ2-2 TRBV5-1 CASSLELAGVTGELFF TGCGCCAGCAGCTTGGAACTAGCGGGAGTCACCGGGGAGCTGTTTTTT
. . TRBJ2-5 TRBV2 CASSEVTRGQTQYF TGTGCCAGCAGTGAAGTTACAAGAGGTCAGACCCAGTACTTC
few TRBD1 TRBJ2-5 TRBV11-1 CASSPQGAQETQYF TGTGCCAGCAGCCCGCAGGGGGCCCAAGAGACCCAGTACTTC
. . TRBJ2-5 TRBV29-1 CSVDGAVGTPLYQETQYF TGCAGCGTTGATGGGGCGGTCGGGACACCTTTATACCAAGAGACCCAGTACTTC
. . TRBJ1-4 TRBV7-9 CASSPSRGRGANEKLFF TGTGCCAGCAGCCCGTCTCGGGGGCGCGGGGCTAATGAAAAACTGTTTTTT
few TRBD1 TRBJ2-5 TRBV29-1 CSVPGQGAKTQYF TGCAGCGTTCCGGGACAGGGGGCAAAGACCCAGTACTTC
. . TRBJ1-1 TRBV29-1 CSIPRTAHPTAEAFF TGCAGCATCCCTCGGACAGCCCATCCCACGGCTGAAGCTTTCTTT
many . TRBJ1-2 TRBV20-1 CSARHGAIGYTF TGCAGTGCTAGGCACGGCGCTATAGGCTACACCTTC
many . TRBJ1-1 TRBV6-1 CASSAPSTPNTEAFF TGTGCCAGCAGTGCCCCATCAACACCGAACACTGAAGCTTTCTTT
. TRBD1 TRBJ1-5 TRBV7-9 CASSLVAGTGGGNQPQHF TGTGCCAGCAGCTTAGTCGCCGGGACAGGGGGCGGTAATCAGCCCCAGCATTTT
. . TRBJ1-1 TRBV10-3 CAISTRGLDINTEAFF TGTGCCATCAGTACTCGTGGACTGGACATCAACACTGAAGCTTTCTTT
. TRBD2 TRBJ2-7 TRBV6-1 CASRSTSGRGVHEQYF TGTGCCAGCAGGTCGACTAGCGGGAGAGGTGTCCACGAGCAGTACTTC
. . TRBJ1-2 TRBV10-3 CASSYPGTGIYGYTF TGTGCCAGCAGTTACCCAGGCACGGGGATCTATGGCTACACCTTC
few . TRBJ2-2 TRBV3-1 CASRYTMNTGELFF TGTGCCAGCAGATACACCATGAACACCGGGGAGCTGTTTTTT
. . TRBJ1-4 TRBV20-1 CSANYGSRGEKLFF TGCAGTGCTAATTACGGCTCGCGGGGGGAAAAACTGTTTTTT
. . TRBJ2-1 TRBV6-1 CASSHTYNEQFF TGTGCCAGCAGTCACACCTACAATGAGCAGTTCTTC
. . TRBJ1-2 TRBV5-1 CASSASYGVDGYTF TGCGCCAGCAGCGCCTCGTACGGGGTGGATGGCTACACCTTC
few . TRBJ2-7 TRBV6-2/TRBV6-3 CASSYQPPRNEQYF TGTGCCAGCAGTTACCAACCCCCCCGGAACGAGCAGTACTTC
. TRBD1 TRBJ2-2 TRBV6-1 CASRIGTANTGELFF TGTGCCAGCAGGATCGGGACAGCGAACACCGGGGAGCTGTTTTTT
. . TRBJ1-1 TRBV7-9 CASREYRAGAEAFF TGTGCCAGCAGGGAATACAGGGCGGGCGCTGAAGCTTTCTTT